This T cell receptor beta chain was recovered during a study of lymphopenia after photon versus proton radiotherapy. Study results and caveats: Photon-treated patients lost naive T cells and TCR diversity; proton-treated stayed stable.

In regard to this clone: Its specificity is unknown.

CDR1 SGHTA and CDR2 FQGNSA come from the germline V gene. The CDR3 is made up of 16 amino acids. Trimming stripped 3 bases from V and 0 bases from J, with 9 bases between. Sequenced by immunoSEQ multiplex PCR; TCRdb stores in-frame clones only, minus some. Altogether 26,000 or so clones are present, 85% being singletons, with the ten largest covering roughly 5.2%. The source material was peripheral blood, sampled from a patient treated with photon-based radiotherapy. The J gene is TRBJ2-6, the V gene TRBV7-2, with D hard to call. This clonotype was sampled from a man aged 25 to 45 with gastric cancer. CDR3 sequence (DNA): TGTGCCAGCAGCTTCACGGGTGACTCTGGGGCCAACGTCCTGACTTTC. It yields the protein CASSFTGDSGANVLTF.